Given below is one TCR beta chain in context. Its antigen is still unknown. Per-base quality was not reported, and no clone a single base away is much larger than it. This entry belongs to a study of blood T cell repertoires in COVID-19 (TCRdb year 2020). As for the study more broadly: Samples from collaborators originated in the United States, Italy and Spain and spanned both the acute and convalescent phases of COVID-19. A de-identified subject ID, COVID-19 status, age in years and sex were almost always included in the sample metadata. The material from the prospective study consisted of cDNA or gDNA derived from T cells, B-cell-depleted T cells, or PBMCs. Samples came from the ongoing ImmuneRACE study (first 160 participants) plus 1,254 subjects from 6 global collaborators. The repertoires were released in a freely available public database meant as a resource for research on the immune response to SARS-CoV-2. Where available, HLA class I and class II types were obtained from metadata supplied by the sample provider rather than from assay-based typing. Subjects who had been exposed to COVID-19, were actively infected with it, or had recovered from it provided the deeply sampled blood TCRbeta repertoires that made up the dataset.

The immunoSEQ Assay, a bias-controlled multiplex PCR, was used to amplify TCRbeta CDR3 regions from genomic DNA. On the study's bioinformatics: The number of nucleated cells in each sample was estimated by amplification of reference gene primers within the assay. To quantify the absolute abundance of each unique TCRbeta CDR3 rearrangement, sequence reads were collapsed and filtered. For each sample, productive Simpson clonality was calculated as the square root of Simpson's diversity index across productive rearrangements. TCRdb carries this immuneACCESS record with in-frame sequences only. Its versions omit some clonotypes, under half of them owing to an unresolved V gene in the studies checked, with the rest unexplained. The V and J calls and clone size come from that table; D and trimming were worked out from the DNA. This sample lists 120,000 to 150,000 clones; around 90% were detected once. The ten largest clonotypes hold 1.5% to 2% of the sample.

Study-wide findings and limitations: Clinical and demographic metadata were provided uncurated, with the amount varying by source and participant.

The CDR3 covers 12 residues, taking in both the cysteine and the phenylalanine. The entry retains the CDR3 DNA only, 36 bases that are in frame from base 1. From a lookup of the germline V gene, CDR1 and CDR2 are SGHTA and FQGNSA. At the junction V is shortened by 5 bases and J by 5 bases, with 9 bases in between. Whole blood was collected in K2EDTA tubes by collaborating institutions according to the institutions' own protocols. For TCRbeta analysis, collaborators shipped samples as frozen whole blood, isolated PBMCs, or DNA extracted from either of those sample types. Here the chain combines TRBV7-2 and TRBJ1-1; matching of 5 bases hints at TRBD1 as the D gene. This receptor was identified in a human donor in a cohort sampled during active COVID-19. The sequenced sample consisted of peripheral blood. The nucleotide sequence reads TGTGCCAGCAGCCTCAGGGTTACTGAAGCTTTCTTT. Its coded protein is CASSLRVTEAFF.